The 22 T cell receptor beta chains reported below all come from one sample, sequenced in a study of blood T cell repertoires in COVID-19. Sequenced by immunoSEQ multiplex PCR; TCRdb stores in-frame clones only, minus some. The table has hundreds of thousands of clones, roughly 80% seen once. Sequenced: peripheral blood. These receptors were obtained from a woman older than 75 with active or convalescent COVID-19.

The rearrangement links TRBV21-1 to TRBJ1-5. TRBV21-1 is classified as a pseudogene. This CDR3 is built from 18 residues. The CDR3 reads CASSKEFDSVLDNQPQHF. The CDR3 bases are TGTGCCAGCAGCAAAGAGTTTGATTCGGTATTAGACAATCAGCCCCAGCATTTT.

The chain is built from TRBV18 and TRBJ1-2; TRBD1 aligns across 8 bases. Per the germline V gene, CDR1 is KGHSH and CDR2 is LQKENI. V lost 3 bases to trimming and J lost 0 bases; unmatched junction nucleotides: 0. The CDR3 is 14 residues long. CDR3 sequence: CASSPGQANYGYTF. The CDR3 region has the DNA TGTGCCAGCTCACCGGGACAGGCTAACTATGGCTACACCTTC.

V and J are TRBV5-1 and TRBJ1-3; TRBD1 might be the D (6 bases). The CDR3 extends over 16 amino acids. V was pared by 4 bases and J by 2 bases, with 16 bases between. From germline, CDR1 is SGHRS and CDR2 YFSETQ. CDR3 DNA: TGCGCCAGCAGCGAACAGGGAGATGGCGCTGGAAACACCATATATTTT. Its translation: CASSEQGDGAGNTIYF.

This clone was recorded at least ten times. CDR3 bases: TGTGCCAGCAGAAGCGGGAGTAATCAGCCCCAGCATTTT. This encodes CASRSGSNQPQHF. The V call is TRBV2, the J call TRBJ1-5, with D uncertain. Germline lookup yields CDR1 SNHLY and CDR2 FYNNEI. CDR3 length: 13 residues. V was shortened by 6 bases and J by 4 bases, with 10 bases between the two germline ends.

This rearrangement joins TRBV28 to TRBJ2-2; TRBD1 agrees at 7 bases. This CDR3 contains 16 residues. V shed 6 bases and J 2 bases; nucleotides not matched to a gene: 9. Germline CDR1 MDHEN, CDR2 SYDVKM. CDR3 in DNA: TGTGCCAGCAGACAACAGGGGTTGGTTAACACCGGGGAGCTGTTTTTT. Translated, it gives CASRQQGLVNTGELFF.

This clone was detected once. The genes are TRBV5-1 and TRBJ2-3, with 15 bases fitting TRBD2. CDR3 length equals 15 residues. CDR1 and CDR2 (germline): SGHRS, YFSETQ. The junction had 3 bases not matched to a gene; V was cut back by 6 bases and J by 4 bases. For the CDR3, the DNA is TGCGCCAGCACCGGGACTAGCGGGGGGTCAGATACGCAGTATTTT. It yields the protein CASTGTSGGSDTQYF.

The V and J genes are TRBV6-4 and TRBJ2-1; TRBD2 matches at 9 bases. Germline CDR1 reads MRHNA; CDR2 reads SNTAGT. V was clipped by 5 bases and J by 9 bases; unmatched bases: 11. This CDR3 region has 15 residues. In DNA, the CDR3 is TGTGCCAGCAGTCAAAGCGGGGGGAGTCCCGGTGAGCAGTTCTTC. It yields the protein CASSQSGGSPGEQFF.

V and J are TRBV18 and TRBJ1-6; 7 positions agree with TRBD1. The ends lost 4 bases at V and 7 bases at J; junction bases unmatched: 4. Germline V gene lookup returns CDR1 KGHSH and CDR2 LQKENI. This CDR3 comprises 14 residues. CDR3 in amino acids: CASSQGQLNSPLHF. The CDR3 nucleotides are TGTGCCAGCTCACAGGGACAGCTCAATTCACCCCTCCACTTT.

Details on this clone: This sample includes further DNA sequences coding for the same CDR3. The chain combines TRBV18 with TRBJ2-7; tentatively, D is TRBD1 (5 bases). The CDR3 runs to 17 residues. V lost 6 bases, J lost 4 bases, and 25 bases lay in between. Germline CDR1 reads KGHSH; CDR2 reads LQKENI. The DNA for the CDR3 is TGTGCCAGCTCGTCCGGATTAGCATCAGGGAAGTCATACGAGCAGTACTTC. This sequence encodes CASSSGLASGKSYEQYF. The full variable domain, completed using reference TRBV18 and TRBJ2-7, is NAGVMQNPRHLVRRRGQEARLRCSPMKGHSHVYWYRQLPEEGLKFMVYLQKENIIDESGMPKERFSAEFPKEGPSILRIQQVVRGDSAAYFCASSSGLASGKSYEQYFGPGTRLTVT.

The chain couples TRBV6-5 to TRBJ2-4; D may be TRBD1 (6 bases). V dropped 8 bases and J dropped 0 bases, with 11 bases sitting between them. Germline lookup yields CDR1 MNHEY and CDR2 SVGAGI. This CDR3 region has 14 residues. The CDR3 sequence: CASVDRLAKNIQYF. The CDR3 DNA reads TGTGCCAGCGTGGACAGACTAGCCAAAAACATTCAGTACTTC.

The chain joins TRBV5-1 to TRBJ2-3, with 7 bases fitting TRBD2. After removal of 2 bases from V and 6 bases from J, the junction contained 6 bases not matched to a gene. This CDR3 comprises 14 residues. Germline V gene lookup returns CDR1 SGHRS and CDR2 YFSETQ. CDR3 nucleotide sequence: TGCGCCAGCAGCTTCCCGGGGGGATCCGATACGCAGTATTTT. This sequence encodes CASSFPGGSDTQYF.

The J gene is TRBJ2-3, the V gene TRBV15; a possible D gene is TRBD1 (6 bases). Germline CDR1 and CDR2: LNHNV and YYDKDF (reference sequence). This CDR3 contains 15 residues. V was trimmed by 4 bases and J by 1 base, leaving 12 bases between them. CDR3 DNA: TGTGCCACCAGCAAAAAGGACAGCCGCACAGATACGCAGTATTTT. Its protein product is CATSKKDSRTDTQYF.

The CDR3 DNA sequence: TGTGCCAGCAGCACCTACCGAAAGTTTCAACCGGGCAATCAGCCCCAGCATTTT. Translated: CASSTYRKFQPGNQPQHF. The chain is built from TRBV7-8 and TRBJ1-5; D is unresolved. Germline CDR1 SGHVS, CDR2 FQNEAQ. The CDR3 runs to 18 residues. Trimming cost V 5 bases and J 2 bases, with 22 bases left between them.

The chain links TRBV5-1 to TRBJ2-7; no clear D. V was shortened by 4 bases and J by 1 base, with 15 bases between the two germline ends. Germline assignment: CDR1 SGHRS and CDR2 YFSETQ. The CDR3 has 15 amino acids. The CDR3 is CASSPFPLASYEQYF. CDR3 coding DNA: TGCGCCAGCAGCCCGTTTCCGTTGGCTTCCTACGAGCAGTACTTC.

The V gene is TRBV27, the J gene TRBJ2-7; 7 bases agree with TRBD1. CDR3 size: 14 residues. Germline trimming cut 5 bases from V and 2 bases from J; bases unmatched to any gene: 6. Germline values: CDR1 MNHEY, CDR2 SMNVEV (reference sequence). CDR3 sequence reads: CASSPTGFPYEQYF. In DNA, the CDR3 is TGTGCCAGCAGTCCGACAGGGTTTCCCTACGAGCAGTACTTC.

The V gene is TRBV6-4, the J gene TRBJ2-5; possibly TRBD1 for D (5 bases). With 6 bases removed from V and 4 bases from J, the gap between germline ends came to 18 bases. CDR3 size: 15 residues. Germline CDR1 and CDR2: MRHNA and SNTAGT. Here the CDR3 DNA reads TGTGCCAGCAGCCACGGGTTAGGGGCGAGAGAGACCCAGTACTTC. It translates to CASSHGLGARETQYF.

The chain has TRBV9 and TRBJ1-4; TRBD1 agrees at 9 bases. The J segment lost 7 bases and the V segment lost 0 bases, leaving 4 bases of the junction unmatched. The germline V gene has CDR1 SGDLS and CDR2 YYNGEE. The CDR3 has 15 residues. The chain's CDR3 is CASSVATGGAEKLFF. CDR3 bases: TGTGCCAGCAGCGTAGCTACAGGGGGCGCTGAAAAACTGTTTTTT.

The chain has TRBV5-1 and TRBJ1-2, with TRBD1 matching over 11 bases. The CDR3 has 15 amino acids. Germline-derived CDR1 and CDR2 are SGHRS and YFSETQ. Germline trimming cut 4 bases from V and 4 bases from J; bases unmatched to any gene: 6. This CDR3 is CASSRGQGESYGYTF. In nucleotides, the CDR3 is TGCGCCAGCAGCCGGGGACAGGGGGAAAGCTATGGCTACACCTTC. Combining the CDR3 with reference TRBV5-1 and TRBJ1-2 gives the whole variable domain KAGVTQTPRYLIKTRGQQVTLSCSPISGHRSVSWYQQTPGQGLQFLFEYFSETQRNKGNFPGRFSGRQFSNSRSEMNVSTLELGDSALYLCASSRGQGESYGYTFGSGTRLTVV.

This rearrangement joins TRBV5-5 to TRBJ2-1; D is perhaps TRBD2 (6 bases). Germline V gene lookup returns CDR1 SGHKS and CDR2 YYEKEE (reference sequence). This CDR3 has 13 residues. Trimming shortened V by 4 bases and J by 15 bases, and 20 bases separated the two germline ends. CDR3 in amino acids: CASSPGDRPWGFF. The CDR3 nucleotides read TGTGCCAGCAGCCCGGGGGACCGGCCCTGGGGGTTCTTC.

The chain recombines TRBV7-9 with TRBJ1-6; the match to TRBD1 covers 8 bases. V was pared by 5 bases and J by 3 bases, with 3 bases of the junction left unmatched. This CDR3 region has 15 residues. The V gene's germline CDR1 is SEHNR and CDR2 FQNEAQ (reference sequence). CDR3 sequence (DNA): TGTGCCAGCAGCCGTACAGGGGGCTATAATTCACCCCTCCACTTT. Amino acids: CASSRTGGYNSPLHF.

This chain uses TRBV5-1 with TRBJ1-4; tentatively, D is TRBD1 (6 bases). Germline V gene lookup returns CDR1 SGHRS and CDR2 YFSETQ. V lost 4 bases and J 3 bases, leaving 19 bases between the germline ends. There are 17 residues in the CDR3. The CDR3 here is CASSPGRQGYPNEKLFF. In nucleotides, the CDR3 is TGCGCCAGCAGCCCCGGCAGGCAGGGGTATCCTAATGAAAAACTGTTTTTT.

This clone was seen only once. V usage is TRBV5-1 and J usage is TRBJ2-2, with D perhaps matching TRBD2 (7 bases). V dropped 6 bases and J dropped 7 bases, with 19 bases sitting between them. This CDR3 is built from 15 residues. Germline V gene lookup returns CDR1 SGHRS and CDR2 YFSETQ. As DNA, the CDR3 is TGCGCCAGCAAAAAGCCGGGGGCTAGCGGCGGGGAGCTGTTTTTT. This encodes CASKKPGASGGELFF. Full variable domain (outside the CDR3, taken from reference TRBV5-1 and TRBJ2-2): KAGVTQTPRYLIKTRGQQVTLSCSPISGHRSVSWYQQTPGQGLQFLFEYFSETQRNKGNFPGRFSGRQFSNSRSEMNVSTLELGDSALYLCASKKPGASGGELFFGEGSRLTVL.